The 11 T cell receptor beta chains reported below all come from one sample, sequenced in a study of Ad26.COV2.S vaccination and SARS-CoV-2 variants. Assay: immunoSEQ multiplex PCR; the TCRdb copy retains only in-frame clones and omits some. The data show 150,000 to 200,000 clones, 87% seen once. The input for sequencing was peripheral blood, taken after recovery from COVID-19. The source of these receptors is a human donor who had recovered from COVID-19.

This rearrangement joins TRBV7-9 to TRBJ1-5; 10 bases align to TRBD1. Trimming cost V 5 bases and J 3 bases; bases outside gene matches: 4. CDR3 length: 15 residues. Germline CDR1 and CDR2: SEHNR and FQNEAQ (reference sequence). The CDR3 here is CASSHGTGVNQPQHF. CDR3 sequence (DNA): TGTGCCAGCAGCCATGGGACAGGGGTCAATCAGCCCCAGCATTTT.

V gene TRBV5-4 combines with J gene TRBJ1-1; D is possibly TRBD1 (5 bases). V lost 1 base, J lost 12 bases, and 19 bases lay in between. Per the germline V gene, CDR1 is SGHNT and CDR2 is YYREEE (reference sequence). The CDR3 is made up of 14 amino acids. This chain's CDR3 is CASSLYGAGSRTFF. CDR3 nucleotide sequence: TGTGCCAGCAGCTTGTATGGGGCCGGGTCTAGAACTTTCTTT.

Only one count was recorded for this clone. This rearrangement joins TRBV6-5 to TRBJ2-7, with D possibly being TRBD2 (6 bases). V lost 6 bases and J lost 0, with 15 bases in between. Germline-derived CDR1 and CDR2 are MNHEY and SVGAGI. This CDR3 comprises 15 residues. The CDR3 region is CASRGAGLGSYEQYF. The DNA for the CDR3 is TGTGCCAGCAGAGGGGCGGGGCTGGGCTCCTACGAGCAGTACTTC.

As DNA, the CDR3 is TGTGCCAGCAGCTTGGCAGGGAGCATCGGAAACACCATATATTTT. This gives the protein CASSLAGSIGNTIYF. The J gene is TRBJ1-3, the V gene TRBV5-5; maybe TRBD1 (5 bases). Germline values: CDR1 SGHKS, CDR2 YYEKEE (reference sequence). This CDR3 region has 15 residues. Trimming cost V 0 bases and J 4 bases, with 11 bases left between them.

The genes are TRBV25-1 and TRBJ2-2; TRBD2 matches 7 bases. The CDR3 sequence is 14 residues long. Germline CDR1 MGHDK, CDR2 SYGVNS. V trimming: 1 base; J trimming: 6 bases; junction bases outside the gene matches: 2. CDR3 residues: CASSEWAGAGELFF. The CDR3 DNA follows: TGTGCCAGCAGTGAATGGGCGGGAGCCGGGGAGCTGTTTTTT.

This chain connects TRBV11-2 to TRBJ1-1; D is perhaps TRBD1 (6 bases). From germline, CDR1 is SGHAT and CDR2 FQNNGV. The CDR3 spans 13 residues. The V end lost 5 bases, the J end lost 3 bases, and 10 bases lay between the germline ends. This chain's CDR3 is CASSIGTYTEAFF. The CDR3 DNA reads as TGTGCCAGCAGCATCGGGACATACACTGAAGCTTTCTTT.

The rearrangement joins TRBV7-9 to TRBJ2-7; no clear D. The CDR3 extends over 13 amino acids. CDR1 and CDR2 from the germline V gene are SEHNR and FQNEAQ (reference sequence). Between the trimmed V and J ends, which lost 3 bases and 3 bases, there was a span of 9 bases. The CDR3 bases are TGTGCCAGCAGCTTGGAGCCGGGCTACGAGCAGTACTTC. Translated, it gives CASSLEPGYEQYF.

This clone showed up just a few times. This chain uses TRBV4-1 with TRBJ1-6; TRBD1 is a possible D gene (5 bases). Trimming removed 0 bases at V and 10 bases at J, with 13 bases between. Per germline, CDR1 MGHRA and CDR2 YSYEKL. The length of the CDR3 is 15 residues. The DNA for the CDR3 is TGCGCCAGCAGCCAAGATACGGGGGTAGGCTCACCCCTCCACTTT. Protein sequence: CASSQDTGVGSPLHF.

CDR3 protein: CARDRAKPGLAPYEQYF. In DNA, the CDR3 is TGTGCCAGGGACAGGGCAAAACCGGGACTAGCGCCCTACGAGCAGTACTTC. The genes are TRBV21-1 and TRBJ2-7; the table calls TRBD2, which could not be checked here. TRBV21-1 constitutes a pseudogene. The CDR3 runs 17 residues.

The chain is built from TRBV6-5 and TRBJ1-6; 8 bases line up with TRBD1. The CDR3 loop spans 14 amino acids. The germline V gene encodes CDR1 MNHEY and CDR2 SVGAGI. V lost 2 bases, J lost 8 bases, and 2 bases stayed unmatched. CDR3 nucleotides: TGTGCCAGCAGTTACCAGGGGGCCCATTCACCCCTCCACTTT. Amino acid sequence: CASSYQGAHSPLHF.

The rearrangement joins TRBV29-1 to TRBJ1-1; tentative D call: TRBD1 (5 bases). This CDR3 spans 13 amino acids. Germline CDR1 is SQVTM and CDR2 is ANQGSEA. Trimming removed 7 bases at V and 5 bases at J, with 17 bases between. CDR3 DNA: TGCAGCGGCTTAAGGATGGGGGGAACTGAAGCTTTCTTT. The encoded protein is CSGLRMGGTEAFF.